The sequence of this T cell receptor beta chain was determined in a study of blood T cell repertoires in COVID-19. Study background: PBMCs, B-cell-depleted T cells, or T cells provided the cDNA or gDNA that made up the material.

The Seattle patients joined while their infection was active and were tracked longitudinally afterward. Sequencing was performed with immunoSEQ multiplex PCR; in TCRdb, only in-frame clones are kept and a portion is missing. The repertoire holds some 400,000 clones, approximately 89% seen once, with 8% to 13% in the top ten. Germline V gene lookup returns CDR1 MRHNA and CDR2 SNTAGT. The CDR3 is 15 amino acids. Germline trimming cut 3 bases from V and 2 bases from J; bases unmatched to any gene: 5. The sequencing input was peripheral blood. The V and J genes are TRBV6-4 and TRBJ2-3; 7 positions match TRBD2. This clonotype was sampled from a woman younger than 45 with COVID-19, enrolled during active disease. CDR3 in amino acids: CASSESGTTTDTQYF. CDR3 nucleotides: TGTGCCAGCAGTGAGTCCGGGACTACCACAGATACGCAGTATTTT.